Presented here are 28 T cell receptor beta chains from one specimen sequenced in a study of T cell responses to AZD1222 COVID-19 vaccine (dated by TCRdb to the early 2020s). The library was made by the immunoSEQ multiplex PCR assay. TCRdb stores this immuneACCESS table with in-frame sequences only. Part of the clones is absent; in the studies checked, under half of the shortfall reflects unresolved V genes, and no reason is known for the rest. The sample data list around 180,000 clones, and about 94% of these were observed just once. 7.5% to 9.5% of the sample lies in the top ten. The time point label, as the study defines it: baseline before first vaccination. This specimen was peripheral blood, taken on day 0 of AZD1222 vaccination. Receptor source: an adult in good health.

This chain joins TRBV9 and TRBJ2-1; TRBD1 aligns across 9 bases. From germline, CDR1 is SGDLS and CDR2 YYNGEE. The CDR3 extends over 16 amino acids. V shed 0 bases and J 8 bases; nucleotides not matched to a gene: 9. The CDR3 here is CASSVGGQGPRDEQFF. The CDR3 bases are TGTGCCAGCAGCGTAGGGGGACAGGGCCCCCGCGATGAGCAGTTCTTC.

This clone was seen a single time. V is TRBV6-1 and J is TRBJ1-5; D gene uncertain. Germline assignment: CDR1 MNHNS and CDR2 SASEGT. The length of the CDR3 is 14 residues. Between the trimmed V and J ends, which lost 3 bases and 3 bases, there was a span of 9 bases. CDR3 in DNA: TGTGCCAGCAGTGACAGGATATTCAATCAGCCCCAGCATTTT. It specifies CASSDRIFNQPQHF.

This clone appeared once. Written as DNA, the CDR3 is TGCGCCAGCAGCTGGGACCCAGGCGGGATCGGGGAGCTGTTTTTT. As protein: CASSWDPGGIGELFF. This chain joins TRBV5-1 and TRBJ2-2; D might be TRBD2 (6 bases). With 3 bases removed from V and 7 bases from J, the gap between germline ends came to 16 bases. CDR1 SGHRS and CDR2 YFSETQ come from the germline V gene. The CDR3 extends over 15 amino acids.

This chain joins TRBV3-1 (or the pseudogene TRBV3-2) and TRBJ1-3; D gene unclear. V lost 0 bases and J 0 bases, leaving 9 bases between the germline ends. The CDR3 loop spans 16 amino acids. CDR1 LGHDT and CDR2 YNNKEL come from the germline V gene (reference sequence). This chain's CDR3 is CASSQDLRGSGNTIYF. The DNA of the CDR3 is TGTGCCAGCAGCCAAGATCTCCGGGGCTCTGGAAACACCATATATTTT.

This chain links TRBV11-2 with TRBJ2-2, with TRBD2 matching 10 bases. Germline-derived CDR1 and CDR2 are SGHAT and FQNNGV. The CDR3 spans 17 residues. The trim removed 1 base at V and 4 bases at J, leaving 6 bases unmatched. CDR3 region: CASSLVQLAGLTGELFF. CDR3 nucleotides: TGTGCCAGCAGCTTAGTCCAACTAGCGGGACTCACCGGGGAGCTGTTTTTT. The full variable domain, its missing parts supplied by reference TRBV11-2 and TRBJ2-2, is EAGVAQSPRYKIIEKRQSVAFWCNPISGHATLYWYQQILGQGPKLLIQFQNNGVVDDSQLPKDRFSAERLKGVDSTLKIQPAKLEDSAVYLCASSLVQLAGLTGELFFGEGSRLTVL.

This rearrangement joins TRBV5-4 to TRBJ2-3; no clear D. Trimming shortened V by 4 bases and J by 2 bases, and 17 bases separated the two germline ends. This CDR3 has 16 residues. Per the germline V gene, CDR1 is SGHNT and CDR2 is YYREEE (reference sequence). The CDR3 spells CASSPSRIRSTDTQYF. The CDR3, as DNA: TGTGCCAGCAGCCCCAGCAGGATACGTTCCACAGATACGCAGTATTTT.

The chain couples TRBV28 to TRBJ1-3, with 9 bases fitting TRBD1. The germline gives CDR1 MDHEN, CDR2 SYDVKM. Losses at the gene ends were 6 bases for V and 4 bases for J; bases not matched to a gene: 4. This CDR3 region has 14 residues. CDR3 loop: CASSTTGGGNTIYF. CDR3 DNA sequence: TGTGCCAGCAGCACGACAGGGGGGGGAAACACCATATATTTT.

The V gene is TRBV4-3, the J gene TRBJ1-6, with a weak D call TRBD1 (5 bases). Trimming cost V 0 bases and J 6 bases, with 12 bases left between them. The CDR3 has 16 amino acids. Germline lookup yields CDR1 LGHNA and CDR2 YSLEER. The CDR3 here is CASSQDPSGSNSPLHF. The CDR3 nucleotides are TGCGCCAGCAGCCAAGATCCCTCAGGGTCTAATTCACCCCTCCACTTT.

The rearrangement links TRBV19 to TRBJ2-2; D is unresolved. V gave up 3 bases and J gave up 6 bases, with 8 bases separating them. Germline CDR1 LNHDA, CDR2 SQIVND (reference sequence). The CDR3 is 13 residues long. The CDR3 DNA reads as TGTGCCAGTAGTATCTACATTGCCGGGGAGCTGTTTTTT. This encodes CASSIYIAGELFF.

The CDR3 region is CASSKAGQGAYEQYF. The CDR3 coding sequence is TGTGCCAGCAGCAAGGCGGGACAGGGGGCCTACGAGCAGTACTTC. The chain combines TRBV2 with TRBJ2-7; 11 nucleotides line up with TRBD1. Germline V lookup: CDR1 SNHLY, CDR2 FYNNEI. The CDR3 has 15 residues. J gave up 2 bases and V 6 bases, and 6 bases lay outside the gene matches.

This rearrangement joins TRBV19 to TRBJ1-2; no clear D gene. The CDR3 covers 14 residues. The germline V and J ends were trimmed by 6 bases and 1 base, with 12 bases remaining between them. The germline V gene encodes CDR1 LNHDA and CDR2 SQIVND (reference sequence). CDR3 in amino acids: CASRGPGVNYGYTF. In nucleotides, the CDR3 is TGTGCCAGTAGAGGACCTGGGGTTAACTATGGCTACACCTTC.

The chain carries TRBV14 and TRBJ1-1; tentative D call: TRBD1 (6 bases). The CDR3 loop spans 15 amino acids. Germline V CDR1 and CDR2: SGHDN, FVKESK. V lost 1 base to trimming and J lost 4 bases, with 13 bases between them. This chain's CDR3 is CASSQVAGGPTEAFF. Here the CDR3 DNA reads TGTGCCAGCAGCCAAGTGGCTGGGGGCCCCACTGAAGCTTTCTTT.

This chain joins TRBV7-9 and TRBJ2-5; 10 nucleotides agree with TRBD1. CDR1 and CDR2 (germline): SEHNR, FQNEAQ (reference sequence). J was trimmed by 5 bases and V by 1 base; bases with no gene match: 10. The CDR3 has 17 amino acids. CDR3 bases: TGTGCCAGCAGCTTAGATGCCCAGGACAGGGGGAGGGAGACCCAGTACTTC. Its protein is CASSLDAQDRGRETQYF. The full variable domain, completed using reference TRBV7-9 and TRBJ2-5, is DTGVSQNPRHKITKRGQNVTFRCDPISEHNRLYWYRQTLGQGPEFLTYFQNEAQLEKSRLLSDRFSAERPKGSFSTLEIQRTEQGDSAMYLCASSLDAQDRGRETQYFGPGTRLLVL.

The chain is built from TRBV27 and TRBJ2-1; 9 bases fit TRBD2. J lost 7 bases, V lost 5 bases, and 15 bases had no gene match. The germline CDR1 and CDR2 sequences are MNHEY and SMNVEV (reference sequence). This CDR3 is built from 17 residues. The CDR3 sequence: CASSPPLREGRYNEQFF. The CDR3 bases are TGTGCCAGCAGTCCGCCCCTGCGGGAGGGCCGATATAATGAGCAGTTCTTC.

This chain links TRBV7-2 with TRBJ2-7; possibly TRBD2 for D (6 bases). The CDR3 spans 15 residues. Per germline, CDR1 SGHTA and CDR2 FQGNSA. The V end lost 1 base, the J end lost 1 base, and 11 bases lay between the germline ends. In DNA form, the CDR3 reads TGTGCCAGCAGCTTAGAAGGACTACGGTCCTACGAGCAGTACTTC. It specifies CASSLEGLRSYEQYF.

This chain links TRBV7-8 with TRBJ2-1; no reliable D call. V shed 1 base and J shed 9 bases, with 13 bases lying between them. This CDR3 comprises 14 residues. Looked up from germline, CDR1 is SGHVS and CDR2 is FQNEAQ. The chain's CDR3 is CASSLGVSPSEQFF. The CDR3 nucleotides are TGTGCCAGCAGCTTAGGTGTCTCTCCCTCTGAGCAGTTCTTC.

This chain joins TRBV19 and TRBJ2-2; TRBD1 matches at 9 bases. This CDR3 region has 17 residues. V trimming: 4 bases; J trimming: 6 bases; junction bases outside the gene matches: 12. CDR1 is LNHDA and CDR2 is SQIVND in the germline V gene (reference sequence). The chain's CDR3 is CASSNRGPPLPPGELFF. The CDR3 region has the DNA TGTGCCAGTAGTAACAGGGGGCCCCCTCTCCCGCCCGGGGAGCTGTTTTTT.

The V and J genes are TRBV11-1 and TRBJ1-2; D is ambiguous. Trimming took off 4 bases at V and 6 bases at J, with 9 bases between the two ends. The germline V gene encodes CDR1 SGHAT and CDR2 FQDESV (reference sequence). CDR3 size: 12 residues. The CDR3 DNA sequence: TGTGCCAGCAGCTCATGGTCCGATGGCTACACCTTC. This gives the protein CASSSWSDGYTF.

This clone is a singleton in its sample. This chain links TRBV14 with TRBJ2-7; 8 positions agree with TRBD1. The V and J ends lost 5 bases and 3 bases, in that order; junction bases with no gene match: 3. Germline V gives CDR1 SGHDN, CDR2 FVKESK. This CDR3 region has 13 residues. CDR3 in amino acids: CASSFGTGYEQYF. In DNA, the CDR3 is TGTGCCAGCAGCTTTGGGACAGGCTACGAGCAGTACTTC.

CDR3 region: CASSPQAGELFF. CDR3 bases: TGTGCCAGCAGCCCCCAGGCCGGGGAGCTGTTTTTT. This sequence joins TRBV21-1 and TRBJ2-2; the table's TRBD1 call for D was not verified on the DNA. TRBV21-1 is a pseudogene. The CDR3 contains 12 residues.

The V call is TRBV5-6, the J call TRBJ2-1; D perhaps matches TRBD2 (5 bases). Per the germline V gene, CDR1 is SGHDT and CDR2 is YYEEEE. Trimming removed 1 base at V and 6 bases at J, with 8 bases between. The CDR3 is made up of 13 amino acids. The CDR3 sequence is CASSLYGVNEQFF. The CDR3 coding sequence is TGTGCCAGCAGCTTGTACGGGGTCAATGAGCAGTTCTTC.

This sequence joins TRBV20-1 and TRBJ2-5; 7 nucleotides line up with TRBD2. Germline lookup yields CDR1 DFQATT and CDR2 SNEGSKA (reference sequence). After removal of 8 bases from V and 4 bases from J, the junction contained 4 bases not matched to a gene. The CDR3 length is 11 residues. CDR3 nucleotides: TGCAGTAGCGGGGAGAGAGAGACCCAGTACTTC. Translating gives CSSGERETQYF.

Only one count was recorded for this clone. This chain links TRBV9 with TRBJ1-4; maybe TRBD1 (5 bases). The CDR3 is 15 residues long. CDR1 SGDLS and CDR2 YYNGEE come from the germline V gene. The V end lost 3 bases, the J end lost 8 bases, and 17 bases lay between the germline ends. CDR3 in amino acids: CASSEHHRRGEKLFF. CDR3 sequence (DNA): TGTGCCAGCAGCGAACACCACAGGAGAGGGGAAAAACTGTTTTTT. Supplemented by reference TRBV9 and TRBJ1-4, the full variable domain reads DSGVTQTPKHLITATGQRVTLRCSPRSGDLSVYWYQQSLDQGLQFLIQYYNGEERAKGNILERFSAQQFPDLHSELNLSSLELGDSALYFCASSEHHRRGEKLFFGSGTQLSVL.

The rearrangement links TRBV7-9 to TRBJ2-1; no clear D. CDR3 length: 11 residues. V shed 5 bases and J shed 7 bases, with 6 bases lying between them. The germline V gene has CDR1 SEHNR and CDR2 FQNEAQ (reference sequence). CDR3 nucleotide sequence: TGTGCCAGCAGCCCGTGGAATGAGCAGTTCTTC. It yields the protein CASSPWNEQFF.

CDR3 in amino acids: CASSTAGETQYF. Here the CDR3 DNA reads TGTGCCAGCAGTACCGCCGGGGAGACCCAGTACTTC. This chain connects TRBV6-2 or TRBV6-3 to TRBJ2-5, with no clear D. CDR3 length: 12 residues. Germline assignment: CDR1 MNHEY and CDR2 SVGEGT. V dropped 5 bases and J dropped 5 bases, with 9 bases sitting between them.

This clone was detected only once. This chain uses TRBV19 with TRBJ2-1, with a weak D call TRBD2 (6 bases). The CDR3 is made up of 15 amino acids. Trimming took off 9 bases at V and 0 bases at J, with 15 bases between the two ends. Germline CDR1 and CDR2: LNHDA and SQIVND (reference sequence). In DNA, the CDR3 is TGTGCCAGCAAGCGCGGGGAAAGCTCCTACAATGAGCAGTTCTTC. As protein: CASKRGESSYNEQFF.

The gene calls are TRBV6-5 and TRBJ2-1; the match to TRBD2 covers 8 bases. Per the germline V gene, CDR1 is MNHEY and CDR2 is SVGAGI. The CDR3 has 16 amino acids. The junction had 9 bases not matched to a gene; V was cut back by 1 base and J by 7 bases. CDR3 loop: CASSYLTGTRGNEQFF. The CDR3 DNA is TGTGCCAGCAGTTACTTGACCGGGACTAGAGGTAATGAGCAGTTCTTC.

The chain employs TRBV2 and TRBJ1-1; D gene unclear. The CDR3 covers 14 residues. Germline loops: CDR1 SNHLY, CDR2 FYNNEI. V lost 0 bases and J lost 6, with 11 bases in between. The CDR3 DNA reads TGTGCCAGCAGTGAAGCGTGGGGTAGGGCTGAAGCTTTCTTT. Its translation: CASSEAWGRAEAFF.